This entry lists 2 T cell receptor beta chains sequenced from one sample in a study of tumour-infiltrating T cells in Burkitt lymphoma. This table comes from immunoSEQ multiplex PCR, and its TCRdb copy is limited to in-frame clones, with some not included. The sample contains some 2,600 clones, about 14% of which appear only once. Sample: tumor tissue. All receptors come from a human donor with Burkitt lymphoma.

This clone is judged hyperexpanded (1% or more). The chain recombines TRBV5-6 with TRBJ2-3; D is possibly TRBD2 (6 bases). Germline V gene data show CDR1 as SGHDT and CDR2 as YYEEEE. V gave up 4 bases and J gave up 3 bases, with 9 bases separating them. The CDR3 consists of 13 residues. CDR3 region: CASSQGLTDTQYF. In nucleotides, the CDR3 is TGTGCCAGCAGCCAGGGACTGACAGATACGCAGTATTTT.

This clone appeared a few times. The chain links TRBV7-3 to TRBJ2-5; 7 bases line up with TRBD2. The V and J ends lost 0 bases and 2 bases, in that order; junction bases with no gene match: 9. The germline CDR1 and CDR2 sequences are SGHTA and FQGTGA. The CDR3 is 17 residues long. The CDR3 DNA follows: TGTGCCAGCAGCTTAACAGGGGCGGGGGTTGTACAAGAGACCCAGTACTTC. It codes for CASSLTGAGVVQETQYF.